The present TCR beta chain was sequenced within a study of monozygotic twins with inflammatory bowel disease. The study, taken as a whole, reports: By inverse Simpson index, TCRbeta diversity was lower in IBD patients than in healthy co-twins.

For this clonotype: Its antigen is unidentified.

This CDR3 contains 16 residues. CDR1 and CDR2 from the germline V gene are SQVTM and ANQGSEA. TCRdb re-called the 5' RACE reads and shows each CDR3 protein once, DNA omitted. The sample yields a few hundred thousand distinct CDR3 sequences, of which the top ten take up 5.5% to 6.5%. The specimen was blood. The V call is TRBV29-1, the J call TRBJ2-3; TCRdb's D call of TRBD2 is untestable without DNA. The clonotype comes from a human donor with ulcerative colitis or Crohn's disease, or a healthy co-twin of an affected twin (not recorded which). This chain's CDR3 is CSVLGLAGGPTDTQYF.